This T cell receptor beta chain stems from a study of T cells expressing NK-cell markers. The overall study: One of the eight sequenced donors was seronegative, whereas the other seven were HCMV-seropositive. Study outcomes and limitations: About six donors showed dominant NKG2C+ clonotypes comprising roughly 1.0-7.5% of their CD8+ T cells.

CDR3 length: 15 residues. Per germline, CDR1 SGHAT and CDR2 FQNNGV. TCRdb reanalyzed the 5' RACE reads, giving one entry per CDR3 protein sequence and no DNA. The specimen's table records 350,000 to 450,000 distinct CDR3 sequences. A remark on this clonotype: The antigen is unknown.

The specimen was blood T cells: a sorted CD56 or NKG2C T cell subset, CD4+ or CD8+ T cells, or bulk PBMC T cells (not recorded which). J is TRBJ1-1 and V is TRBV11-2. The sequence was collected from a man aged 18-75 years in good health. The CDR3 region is CASSLESSSWTEAFF.